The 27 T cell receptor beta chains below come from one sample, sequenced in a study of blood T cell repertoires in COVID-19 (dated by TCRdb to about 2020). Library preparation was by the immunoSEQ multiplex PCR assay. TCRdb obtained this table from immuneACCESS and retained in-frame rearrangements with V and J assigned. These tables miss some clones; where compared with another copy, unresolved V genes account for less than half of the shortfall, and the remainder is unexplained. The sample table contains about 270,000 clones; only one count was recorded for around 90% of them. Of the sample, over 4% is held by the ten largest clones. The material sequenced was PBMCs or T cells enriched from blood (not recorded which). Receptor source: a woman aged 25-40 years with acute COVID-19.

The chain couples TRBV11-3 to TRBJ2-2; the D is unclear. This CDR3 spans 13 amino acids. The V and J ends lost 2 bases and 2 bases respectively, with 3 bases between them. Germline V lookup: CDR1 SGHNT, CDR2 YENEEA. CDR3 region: CASSLQNTGELFF. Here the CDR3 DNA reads TGTGCCAGCAGCTTACAAAACACCGGGGAGCTGTTTTTT.

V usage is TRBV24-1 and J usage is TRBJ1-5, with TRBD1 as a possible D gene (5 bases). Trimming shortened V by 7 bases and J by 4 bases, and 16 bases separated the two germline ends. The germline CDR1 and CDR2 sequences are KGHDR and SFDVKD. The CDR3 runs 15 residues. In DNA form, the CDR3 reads TGTGCCACCAGCCCTACGGGACTAACAAATCAGCCCCAGCATTTT. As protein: CATSPTGLTNQPQHF.

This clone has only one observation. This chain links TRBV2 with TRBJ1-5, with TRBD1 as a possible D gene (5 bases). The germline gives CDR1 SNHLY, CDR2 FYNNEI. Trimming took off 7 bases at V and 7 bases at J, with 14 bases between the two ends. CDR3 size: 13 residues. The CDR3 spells CASTLGEEQPQHF. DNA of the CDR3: TGTGCCAGCACCTTGGGGGAGGAGCAGCCCCAGCATTTT.

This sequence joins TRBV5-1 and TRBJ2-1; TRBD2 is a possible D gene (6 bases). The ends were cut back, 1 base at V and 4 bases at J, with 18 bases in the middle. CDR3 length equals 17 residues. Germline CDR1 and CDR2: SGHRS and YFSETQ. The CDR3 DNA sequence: TGCGCCAGCAGCTTGATCCCACCGGGAGTGGTGTACAATGAGCAGTTCTTC. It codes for CASSLIPPGVVYNEQFF.

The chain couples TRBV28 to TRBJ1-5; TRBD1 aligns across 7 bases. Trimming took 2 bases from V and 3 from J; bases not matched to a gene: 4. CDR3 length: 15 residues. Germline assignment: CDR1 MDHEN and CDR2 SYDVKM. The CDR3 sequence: CASSLIGQVNQPQHF. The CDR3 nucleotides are TGTGCCAGCAGTTTAATTGGACAGGTCAATCAGCCCCAGCATTTT.

The DNA for the CDR3 is TGTGCCAGCAGCCAAAGCGAAAGGAGCTATGGCTACACCTTC. It translates to CASSQSERSYGYTF. The chain combines TRBV3-1 (or the pseudogene TRBV3-2) with TRBJ1-2; unclear D gene. V lost 2 bases to trimming and J lost 4 bases, with 11 bases between them. CDR1 and CDR2 from the germline V gene are LGHDT and YNNKEL (reference sequence). The CDR3 consists of 14 residues.

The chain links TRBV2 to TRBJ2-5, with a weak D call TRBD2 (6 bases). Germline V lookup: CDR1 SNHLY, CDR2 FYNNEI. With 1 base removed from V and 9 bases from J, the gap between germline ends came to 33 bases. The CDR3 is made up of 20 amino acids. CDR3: CASSEEGVAYRETYLLAQYF. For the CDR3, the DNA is TGTGCCAGCAGTGAAGAGGGTGTCGCCTACCGGGAGACTTATCTGTTGGCCCAGTACTTC.

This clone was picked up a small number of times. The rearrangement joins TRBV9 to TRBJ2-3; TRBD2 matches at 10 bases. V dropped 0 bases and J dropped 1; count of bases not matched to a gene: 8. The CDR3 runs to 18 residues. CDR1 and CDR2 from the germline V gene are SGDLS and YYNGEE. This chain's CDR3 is CASSVEGWTSGGTDTQYF. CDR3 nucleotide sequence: TGTGCCAGCAGCGTAGAGGGTTGGACTAGCGGAGGCACAGATACGCAGTATTTT.

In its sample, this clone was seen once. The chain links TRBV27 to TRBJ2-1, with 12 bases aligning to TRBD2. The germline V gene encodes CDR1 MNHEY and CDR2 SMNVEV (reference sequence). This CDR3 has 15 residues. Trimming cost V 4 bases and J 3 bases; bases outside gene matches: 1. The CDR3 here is CASSSTSGGYNEQFF. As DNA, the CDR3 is TGTGCCAGCAGTTCGACTAGCGGGGGCTACAATGAGCAGTTCTTC.

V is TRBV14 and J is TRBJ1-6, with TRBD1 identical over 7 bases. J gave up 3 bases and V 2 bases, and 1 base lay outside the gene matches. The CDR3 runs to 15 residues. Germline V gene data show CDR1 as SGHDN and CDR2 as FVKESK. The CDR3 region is CASSQQGGYNSPLHF. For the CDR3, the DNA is TGTGCCAGCAGCCAACAGGGGGGCTATAATTCACCCCTCCACTTT.

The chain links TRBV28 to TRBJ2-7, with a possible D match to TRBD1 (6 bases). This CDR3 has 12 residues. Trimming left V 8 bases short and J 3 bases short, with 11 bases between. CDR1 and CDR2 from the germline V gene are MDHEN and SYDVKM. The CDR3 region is CASRDIGYEQYF. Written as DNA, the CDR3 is TGTGCCAGCCGGGACATTGGCTACGAGCAGTACTTC.

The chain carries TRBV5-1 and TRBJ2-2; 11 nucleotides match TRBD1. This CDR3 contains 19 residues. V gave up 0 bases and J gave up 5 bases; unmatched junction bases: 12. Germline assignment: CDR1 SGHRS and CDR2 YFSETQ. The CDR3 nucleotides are TGCGCCAGCAGCTTGGCTAAGTGGACAGGGGGCGAAGGGACCGGGGAGCTGTTTTTT. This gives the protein CASSLAKWTGGEGTGELFF.

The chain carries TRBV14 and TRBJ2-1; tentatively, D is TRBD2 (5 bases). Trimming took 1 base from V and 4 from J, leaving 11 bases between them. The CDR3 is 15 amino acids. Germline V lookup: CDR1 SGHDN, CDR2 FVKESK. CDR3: CASSQVASLYNEQFF. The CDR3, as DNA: TGTGCCAGCAGCCAAGTGGCTAGCCTATACAATGAGCAGTTCTTC.

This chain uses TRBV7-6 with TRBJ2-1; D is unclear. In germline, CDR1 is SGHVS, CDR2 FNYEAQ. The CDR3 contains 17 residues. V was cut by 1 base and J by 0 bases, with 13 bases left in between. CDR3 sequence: CASSLGAWSSSYNEQFF. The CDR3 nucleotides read TGTGCCAGCAGCTTAGGAGCGTGGTCGAGCTCCTACAATGAGCAGTTCTTC.

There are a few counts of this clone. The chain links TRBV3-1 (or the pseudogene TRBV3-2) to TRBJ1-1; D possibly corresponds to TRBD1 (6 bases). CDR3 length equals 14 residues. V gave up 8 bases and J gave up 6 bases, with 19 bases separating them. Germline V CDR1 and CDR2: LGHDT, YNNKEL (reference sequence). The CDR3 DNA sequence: TGTGCCAGCTCCTCAGGAGGGGGGGACGCTGAAGCTTTCTTT. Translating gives CASSSGGGDAEAFF.

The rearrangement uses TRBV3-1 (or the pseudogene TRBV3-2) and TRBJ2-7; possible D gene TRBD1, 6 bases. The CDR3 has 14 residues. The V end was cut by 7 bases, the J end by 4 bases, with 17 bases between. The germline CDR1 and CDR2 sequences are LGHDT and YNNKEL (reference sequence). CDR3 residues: CASTLGGEGYEQYF. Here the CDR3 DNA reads TGTGCCAGCACCTTAGGGGGAGAGGGTTACGAGCAGTACTTC.

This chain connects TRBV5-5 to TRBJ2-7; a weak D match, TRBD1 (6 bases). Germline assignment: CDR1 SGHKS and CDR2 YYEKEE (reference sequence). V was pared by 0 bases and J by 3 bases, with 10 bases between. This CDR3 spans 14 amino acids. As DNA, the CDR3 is TGTGCCAGCAGCTTGGAAAGGGGGAGCTACGAGCAGTACTTC. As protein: CASSLERGSYEQYF.

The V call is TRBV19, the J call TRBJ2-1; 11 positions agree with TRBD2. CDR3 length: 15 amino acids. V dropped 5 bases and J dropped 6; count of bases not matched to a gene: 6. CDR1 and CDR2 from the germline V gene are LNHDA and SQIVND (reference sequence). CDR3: CASSVGTSGLNEQFF. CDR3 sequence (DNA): TGTGCCAGTAGTGTAGGGACTAGCGGACTCAATGAGCAGTTCTTC.

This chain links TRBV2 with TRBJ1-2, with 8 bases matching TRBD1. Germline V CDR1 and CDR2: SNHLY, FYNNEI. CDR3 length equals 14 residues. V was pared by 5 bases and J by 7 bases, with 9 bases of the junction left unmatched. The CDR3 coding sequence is TGTGCCAGCAGTCAACCCGACAGGGGTGGTGGCTACACCTTC. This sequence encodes CASSQPDRGGGYTF.

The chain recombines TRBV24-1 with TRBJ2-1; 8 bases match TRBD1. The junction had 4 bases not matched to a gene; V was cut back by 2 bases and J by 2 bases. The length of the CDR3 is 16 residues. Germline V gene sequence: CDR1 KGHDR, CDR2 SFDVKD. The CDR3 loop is CATSDSTGETYNEQFF. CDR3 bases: TGTGCCACCAGTGATTCGACAGGGGAGACCTACAATGAGCAGTTCTTC.

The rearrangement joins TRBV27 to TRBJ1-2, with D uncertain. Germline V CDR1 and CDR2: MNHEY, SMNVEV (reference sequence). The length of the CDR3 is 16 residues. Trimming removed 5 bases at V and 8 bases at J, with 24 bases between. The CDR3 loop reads CASSPSGLRGSGGYTF. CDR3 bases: TGTGCCAGCAGTCCCTCGGGCCTACGGGGAAGCGGAGGCTACACCTTC.

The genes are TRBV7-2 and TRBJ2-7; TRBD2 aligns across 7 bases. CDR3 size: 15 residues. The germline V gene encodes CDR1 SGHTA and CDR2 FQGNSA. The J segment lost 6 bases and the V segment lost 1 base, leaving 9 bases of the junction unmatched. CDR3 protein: CASSLGVGRSLEQYF. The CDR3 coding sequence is TGTGCCAGCAGCTTAGGAGTCGGGAGGTCGCTCGAGCAGTACTTC.

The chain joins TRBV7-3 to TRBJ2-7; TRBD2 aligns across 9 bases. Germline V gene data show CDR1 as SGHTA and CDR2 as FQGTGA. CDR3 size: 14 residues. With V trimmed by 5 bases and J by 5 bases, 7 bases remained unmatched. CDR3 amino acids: CASSTGTSMHEQYF. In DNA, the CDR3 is TGTGCCAGCAGCACGGGGACTAGCATGCACGAGCAGTACTTC. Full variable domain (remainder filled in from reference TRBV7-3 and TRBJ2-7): GAGVSQTPSNKVTEKGKYVELRCDPISGHTALYWYRQSLGQGPEFLIYFQGTGAADDSGLPNDRFFAVRPEGSVSTLKIQRTERGDSAVYLCASSTGTSMHEQYFGPGTRLTVT.

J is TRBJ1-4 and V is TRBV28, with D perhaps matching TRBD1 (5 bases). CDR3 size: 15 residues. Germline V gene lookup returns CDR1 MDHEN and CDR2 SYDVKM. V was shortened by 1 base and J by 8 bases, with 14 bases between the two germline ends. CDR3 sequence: CASSLFSQGGEKLFF. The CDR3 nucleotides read TGTGCCAGCAGTTTATTCAGCCAGGGCGGCGAAAAACTGTTTTTT. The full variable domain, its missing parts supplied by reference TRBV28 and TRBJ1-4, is DVKVTQSSRYLVKRTGEKVFLECVQDMDHENMFWYRQDPGLGLRLIYFSYDVKMKEKGDIPEGYSVSREKKERFSLILESASTNQTSMYLCASSLFSQGGEKLFFGSGTQLSVL.

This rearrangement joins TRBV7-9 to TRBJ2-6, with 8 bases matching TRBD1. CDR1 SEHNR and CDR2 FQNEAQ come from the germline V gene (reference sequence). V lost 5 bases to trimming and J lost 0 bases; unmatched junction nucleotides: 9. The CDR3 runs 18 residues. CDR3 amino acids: CASSHLSGQGSGANVLTF. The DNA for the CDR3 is TGTGCCAGCAGCCACCTCTCCGGACAGGGCTCTGGGGCCAACGTCCTGACTTTC.

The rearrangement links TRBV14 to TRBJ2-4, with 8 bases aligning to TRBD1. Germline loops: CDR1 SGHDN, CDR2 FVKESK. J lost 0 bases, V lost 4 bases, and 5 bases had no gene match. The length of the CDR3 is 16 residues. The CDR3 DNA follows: TGTGCCAGCAGCCCAGCGACAGGGGCAGCCAAAAACATTCAGTACTTC. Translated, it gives CASSPATGAAKNIQYF.

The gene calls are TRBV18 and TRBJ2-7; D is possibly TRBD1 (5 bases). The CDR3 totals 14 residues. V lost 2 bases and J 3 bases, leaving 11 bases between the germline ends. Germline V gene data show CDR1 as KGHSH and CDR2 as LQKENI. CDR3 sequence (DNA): TGTGCCAGCTCACCATCGGTCACAGGCTACGAGCAGTACTTC. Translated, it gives CASSPSVTGYEQYF.